This paragraph covers one T cell receptor beta chain sequence. The antigen is unknown. The CDR3 loop spans 15 amino acids. The germline V gene encodes CDR1 SGHRS and CDR2 YFSETQ. Trimming cost V 4 bases and J 8 bases; bases outside gene matches: 7. The sample comes from a study of cytomegalovirus exposure and HLA in healthy donors. Overall study: An earlier analysis identified 95 million to 120 million unique TCR beta sequences in some 180 million T cells.

Study-wide results and limits: Exclusion applied to some V segments, including TRBV6-2 and TRBV6-3, as they were indistinguishable.

Primers: 60 Vbeta forward and 13 Jbeta reverse. Repertoires were generated with immunoSEQ multiplex PCR, while TCRdb's copy carries only in-frame clones and drops some. Seen here are around 90,000 clones, approximately 72% observed once, and the top ten hold about 3.3%. The chain carries TRBV5-1 and TRBJ1-4; TRBD1 agrees at 11 bases. The sample was PBMCs. This TCR came from a woman aged 40 to 50 in good health and CMV-seronegative. The CDR3 nucleotides are TGCGCCAGCAGCCGAGACGGGACAGGGGGGGAAAAACTGTTTTTT. Its translation is CASSRDGTGGEKLFF.